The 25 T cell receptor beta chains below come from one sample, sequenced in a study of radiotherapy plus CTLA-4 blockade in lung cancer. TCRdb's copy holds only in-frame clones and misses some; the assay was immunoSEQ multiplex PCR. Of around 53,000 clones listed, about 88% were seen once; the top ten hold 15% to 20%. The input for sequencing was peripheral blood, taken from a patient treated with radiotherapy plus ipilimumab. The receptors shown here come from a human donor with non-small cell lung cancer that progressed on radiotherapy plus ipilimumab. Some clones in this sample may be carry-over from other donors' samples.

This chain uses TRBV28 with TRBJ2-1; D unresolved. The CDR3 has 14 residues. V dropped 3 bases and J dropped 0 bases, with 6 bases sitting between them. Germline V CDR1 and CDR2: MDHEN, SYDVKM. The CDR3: CASSFESSYNEQFF. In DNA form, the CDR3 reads TGTGCCAGCAGTTTCGAGAGCTCCTACAATGAGCAGTTCTTC.

The CDR3 protein is CASSLAYVTEAFF. CDR3 bases: TGTGCCAGCAGCTTAGCTTATGTCACTGAAGCTTTCTTT. The chain carries TRBV7-2 and TRBJ1-1; unclear D gene. Trimming took 0 bases from V and 4 from J, leaving 6 bases between them. Germline CDR1 is SGHTA and CDR2 is FQGNSA. The CDR3 is made up of 13 amino acids.

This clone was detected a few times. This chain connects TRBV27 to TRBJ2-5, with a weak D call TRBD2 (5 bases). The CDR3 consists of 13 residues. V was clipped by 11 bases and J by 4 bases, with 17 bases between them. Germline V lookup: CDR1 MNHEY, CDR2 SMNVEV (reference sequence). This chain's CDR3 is CASRPGFRETQYF. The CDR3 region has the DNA TGTGCCTCTCGACCGGGGTTTAGAGAGACCCAGTACTTC.

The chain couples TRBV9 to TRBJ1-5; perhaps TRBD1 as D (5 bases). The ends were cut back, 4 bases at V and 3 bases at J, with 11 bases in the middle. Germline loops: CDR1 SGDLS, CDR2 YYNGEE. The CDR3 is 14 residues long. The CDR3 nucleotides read TGTGCCAGCAGCCCTCCAGGGTACAATCAGCCCCAGCATTTT. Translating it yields CASSPPGYNQPQHF.

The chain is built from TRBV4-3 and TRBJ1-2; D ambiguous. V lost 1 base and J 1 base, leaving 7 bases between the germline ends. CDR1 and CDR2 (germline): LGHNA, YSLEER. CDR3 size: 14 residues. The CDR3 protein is CASSQVEVNYGYTF. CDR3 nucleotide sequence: TGCGCCAGCAGCCAAGTCGAGGTTAACTATGGCTACACCTTC.

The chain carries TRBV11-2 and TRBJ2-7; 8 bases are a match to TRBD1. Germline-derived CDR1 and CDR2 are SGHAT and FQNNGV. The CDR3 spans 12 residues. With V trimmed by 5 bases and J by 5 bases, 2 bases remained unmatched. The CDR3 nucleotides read TGTGCCAGCAGCCAGACAGGGGACGAGCAGTACTTC. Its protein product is CASSQTGDEQYF.

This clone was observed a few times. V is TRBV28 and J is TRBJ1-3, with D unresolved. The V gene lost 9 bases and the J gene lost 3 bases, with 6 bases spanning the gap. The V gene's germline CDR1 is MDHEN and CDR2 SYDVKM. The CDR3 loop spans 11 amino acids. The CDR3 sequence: CASEFGNTIYF. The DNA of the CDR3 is TGTGCCAGTGAGTTTGGAAACACCATATATTTT.

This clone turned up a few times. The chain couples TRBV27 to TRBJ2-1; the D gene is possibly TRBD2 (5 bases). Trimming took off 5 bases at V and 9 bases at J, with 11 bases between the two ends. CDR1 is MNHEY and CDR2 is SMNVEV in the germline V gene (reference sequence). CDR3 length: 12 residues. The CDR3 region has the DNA TGTGCCAGCAGTCCAACTAGTGCTGAGCAGTTCTTC. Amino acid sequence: CASSPTSAEQFF.

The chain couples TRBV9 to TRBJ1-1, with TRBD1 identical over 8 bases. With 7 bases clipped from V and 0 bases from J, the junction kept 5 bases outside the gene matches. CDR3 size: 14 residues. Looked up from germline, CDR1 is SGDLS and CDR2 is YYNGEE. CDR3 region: CASRQGAMNTEAFF. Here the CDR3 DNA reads TGTGCCAGCCGGCAGGGGGCCATGAACACTGAAGCTTTCTTT. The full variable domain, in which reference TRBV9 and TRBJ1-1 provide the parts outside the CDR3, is DSGVTQTPKHLITATGQRVTLRCSPRSGDLSVYWYQQSLDQGLQFLIQYYNGEERAKGNILERFSAQQFPDLHSELNLSSLELGDSALYFCASRQGAMNTEAFFGQGTRLTVV.

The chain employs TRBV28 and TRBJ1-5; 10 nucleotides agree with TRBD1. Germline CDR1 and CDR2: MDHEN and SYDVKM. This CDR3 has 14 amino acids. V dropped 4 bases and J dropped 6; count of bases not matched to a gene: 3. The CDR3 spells CASSSGQGSQPQHF. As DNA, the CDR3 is TGTGCCAGCAGTTCGGGACAGGGGAGTCAGCCCCAGCATTTT.

The CDR3 is CASSSRTGANTGELFF. Here the CDR3 DNA reads TGTGCCAGCAGCTCCCGGACAGGGGCTAACACCGGGGAGCTGTTTTTT. The genes are TRBV7-8 and TRBJ2-2; 9 bases agree with TRBD1. Germline assignment: CDR1 SGHVS and CDR2 FQNEAQ. The CDR3 sequence is 16 residues long. V was clipped by 4 bases and J by 2 bases; unmatched bases: 5.

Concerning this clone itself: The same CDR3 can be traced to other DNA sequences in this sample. CDR3 nucleotide sequence: TGTGCCAGCAGCGCAGGGGGCGTTGGCGGCTACACCTTC. Protein: CASSAGGVGGYTF. The V call is TRBV5-6, the J call TRBJ1-2; 8 positions agree with TRBD1. Germline loops: CDR1 SGHDT, CDR2 YYEEEE. V was clipped by 4 bases and J by 8 bases; unmatched bases: 7. The CDR3 covers 13 residues.

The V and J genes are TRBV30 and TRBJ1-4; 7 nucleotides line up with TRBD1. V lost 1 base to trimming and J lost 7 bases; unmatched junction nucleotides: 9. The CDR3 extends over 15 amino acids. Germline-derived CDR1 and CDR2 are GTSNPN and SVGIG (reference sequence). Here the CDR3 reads CAWSADRAGGEKLFF. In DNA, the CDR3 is TGTGCCTGGAGTGCCGACAGGGCCGGAGGTGAAAAACTGTTTTTT.

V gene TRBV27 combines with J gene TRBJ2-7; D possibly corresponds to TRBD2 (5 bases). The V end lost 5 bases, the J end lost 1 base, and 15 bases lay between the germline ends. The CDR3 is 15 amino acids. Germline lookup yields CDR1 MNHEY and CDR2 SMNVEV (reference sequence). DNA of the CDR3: TGTGCCAGCAGTCTGTTGACCGGGAAATCCTACGAGCAGTACTTC. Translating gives CASSLLTGKSYEQYF.

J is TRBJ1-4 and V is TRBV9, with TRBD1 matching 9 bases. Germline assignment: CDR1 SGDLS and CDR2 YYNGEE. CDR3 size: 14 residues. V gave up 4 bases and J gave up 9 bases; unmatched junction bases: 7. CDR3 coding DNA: TGTGCCAGCAGCCCGGACAGGGGAGTGAAAAAACTGTTTTTT. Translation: CASSPDRGVKKLFF.

As DNA, the CDR3 is TGTGCCAGCAGCTCGACAGGGGCCGGAAACACCATATATTTT. Its protein product is CASSSTGAGNTIYF. This rearrangement joins TRBV7-3 to TRBJ1-3, with 8 bases lining up with TRBD1. V shed 4 bases, J shed 4 bases, and the junction held 3 bases outside the gene matches. The CDR3 totals 14 residues. Germline V gives CDR1 SGHTA, CDR2 FQGTGA.

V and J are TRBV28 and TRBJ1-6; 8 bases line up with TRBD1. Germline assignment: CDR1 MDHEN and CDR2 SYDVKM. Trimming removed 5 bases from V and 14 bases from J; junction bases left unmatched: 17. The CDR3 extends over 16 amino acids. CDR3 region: CASSRLGRGRVVTLHF. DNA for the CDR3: TGTGCCAGCAGTAGGTTAGGCAGGGGGCGAGTCGTGACCCTCCACTTT.

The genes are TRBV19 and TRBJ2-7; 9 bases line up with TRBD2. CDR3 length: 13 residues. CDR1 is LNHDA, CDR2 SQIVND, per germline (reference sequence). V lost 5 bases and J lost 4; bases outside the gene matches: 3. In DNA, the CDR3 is TGTGCCAGTAGTTGGGGACTAGCATACGAGCAGTACTTC. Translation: CASSWGLAYEQYF.

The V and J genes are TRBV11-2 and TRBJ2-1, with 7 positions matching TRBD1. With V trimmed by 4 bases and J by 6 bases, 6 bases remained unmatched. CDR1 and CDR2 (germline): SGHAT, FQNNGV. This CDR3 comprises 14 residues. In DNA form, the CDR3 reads TGTGCCAGCAGCTCGTGGGGACAGAGCAATGAGCAGTTCTTC. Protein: CASSSWGQSNEQFF.

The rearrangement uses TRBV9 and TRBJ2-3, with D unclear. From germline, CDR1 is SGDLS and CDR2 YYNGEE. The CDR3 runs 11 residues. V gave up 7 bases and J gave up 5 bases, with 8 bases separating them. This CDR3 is CASGEGDTQYF. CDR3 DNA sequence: TGTGCCAGCGGAGAAGGAGATACGCAGTATTTT.

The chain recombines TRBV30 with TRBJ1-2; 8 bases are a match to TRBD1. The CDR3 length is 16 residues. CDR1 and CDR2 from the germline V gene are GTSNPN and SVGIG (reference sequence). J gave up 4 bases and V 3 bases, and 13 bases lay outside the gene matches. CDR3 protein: CAWSLTLTGVGYGYTF. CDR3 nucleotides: TGTGCCTGGAGCCTAACCCTGACAGGGGTGGGCTATGGCTACACCTTC. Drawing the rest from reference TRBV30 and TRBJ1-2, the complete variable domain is SQTIHQWPATLVQPVGSPLSLECTVEGTSNPNLYWYRQAAGRGLQLLFYSVGIGQISSEVPQNLSASRPQDRQFILSSKKLLLSDSGFYLCAWSLTLTGVGYGYTFGSGTRLTVV.

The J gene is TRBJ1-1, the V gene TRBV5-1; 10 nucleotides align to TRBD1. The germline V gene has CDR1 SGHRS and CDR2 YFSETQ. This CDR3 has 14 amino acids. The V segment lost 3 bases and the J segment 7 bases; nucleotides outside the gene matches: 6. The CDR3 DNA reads TGCGCCAGCAGCTCAGCCGGACAGGGGGGTGAAGCTTTCTTT. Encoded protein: CASSSAGQGGEAFF.

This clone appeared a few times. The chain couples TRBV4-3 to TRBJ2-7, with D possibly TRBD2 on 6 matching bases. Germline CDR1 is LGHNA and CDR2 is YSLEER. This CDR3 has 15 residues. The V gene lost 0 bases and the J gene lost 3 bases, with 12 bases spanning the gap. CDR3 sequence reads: CASSQDATSFYEQYF. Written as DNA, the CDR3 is TGCGCCAGCAGCCAAGATGCGACTAGTTTCTACGAGCAGTACTTC.

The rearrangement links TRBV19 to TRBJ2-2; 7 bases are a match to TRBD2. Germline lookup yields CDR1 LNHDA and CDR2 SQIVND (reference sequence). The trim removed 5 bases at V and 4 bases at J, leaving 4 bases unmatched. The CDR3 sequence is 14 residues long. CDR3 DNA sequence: TGTGCCAGTAGTGAGGGAGGGATCACCGGGGAGCTGTTTTTT. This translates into CASSEGGITGELFF.

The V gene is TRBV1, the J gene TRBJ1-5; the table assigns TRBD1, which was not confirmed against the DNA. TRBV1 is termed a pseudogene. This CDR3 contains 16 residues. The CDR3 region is CTSSQEAGTTDQPQHF. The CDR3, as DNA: TGCACCAGCAGCCAAGAGGCCGGGACAACCGATCAGCCCCAGCATTTT.